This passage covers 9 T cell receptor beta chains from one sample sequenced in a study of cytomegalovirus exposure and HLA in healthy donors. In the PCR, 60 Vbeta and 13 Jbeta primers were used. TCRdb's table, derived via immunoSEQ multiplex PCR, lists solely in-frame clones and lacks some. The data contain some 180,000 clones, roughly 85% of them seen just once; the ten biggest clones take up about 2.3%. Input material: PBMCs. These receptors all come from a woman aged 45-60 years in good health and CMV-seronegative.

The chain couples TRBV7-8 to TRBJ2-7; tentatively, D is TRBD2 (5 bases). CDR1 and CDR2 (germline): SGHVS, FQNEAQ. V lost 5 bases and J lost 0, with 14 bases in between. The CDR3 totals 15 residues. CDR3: CASSPRGGPSYEQYF. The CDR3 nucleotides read TGTGCCAGCAGCCCCCGTGGCGGGCCCTCCTACGAGCAGTACTTC. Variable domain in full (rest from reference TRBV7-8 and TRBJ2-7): GAGVSQSPRYKVAKRGQDVALRCDPISGHVSLFWYQQALGQGPEFLTYFQNEAQLDKSGLPSDRFFAERPEGSVSTLKIQRTQQEDSAVYLCASSPRGGPSYEQYFGPGTRLTVT.

CDR3 loop: CASTSGAGVGNEQFF. CDR3 bases: TGTGCCAGCACCTCCGGGGCGGGAGTAGGGAATGAGCAGTTCTTC. The chain is built from TRBV7-9 and TRBJ2-1, with TRBD2 identical over 7 bases. Trimming cost V 7 bases and J 7 bases; bases outside gene matches: 13. CDR1 SEHNR and CDR2 FQNEAQ come from the germline V gene (reference sequence). The CDR3 extends over 15 amino acids.

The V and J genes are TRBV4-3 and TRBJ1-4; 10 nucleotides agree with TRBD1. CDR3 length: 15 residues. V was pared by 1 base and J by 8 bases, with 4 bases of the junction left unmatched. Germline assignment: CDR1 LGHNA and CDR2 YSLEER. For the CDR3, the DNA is TGCGCCAGCAGCCAAGGGACGGACAGGGGGGAAAAACTGTTTTTT. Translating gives CASSQGTDRGEKLFF.

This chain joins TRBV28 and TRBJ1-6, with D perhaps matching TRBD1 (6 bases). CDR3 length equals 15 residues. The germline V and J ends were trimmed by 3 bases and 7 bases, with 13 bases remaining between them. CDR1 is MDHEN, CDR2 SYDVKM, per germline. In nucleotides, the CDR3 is TGTGCCAGCAGTTTGGATCAGGGGCTCAATTCACCCCTCCACTTT. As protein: CASSLDQGLNSPLHF.

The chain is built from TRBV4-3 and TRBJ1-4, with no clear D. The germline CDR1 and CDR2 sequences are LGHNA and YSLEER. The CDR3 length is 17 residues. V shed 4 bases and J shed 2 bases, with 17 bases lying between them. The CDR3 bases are TGCGCCAGCAGCCCCCTTTTACAAGGCAGGACTAATGAAAAACTGTTTTTT. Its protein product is CASSPLLQGRTNEKLFF.

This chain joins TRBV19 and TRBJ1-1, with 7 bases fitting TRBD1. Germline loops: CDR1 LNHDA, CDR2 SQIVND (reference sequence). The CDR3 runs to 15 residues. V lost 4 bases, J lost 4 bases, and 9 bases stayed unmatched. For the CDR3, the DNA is TGTGCCAGTAGTAAAAAAGGGGGCGCCAGCACTGAAGCTTTCTTT. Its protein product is CASSKKGGASTEAFF.

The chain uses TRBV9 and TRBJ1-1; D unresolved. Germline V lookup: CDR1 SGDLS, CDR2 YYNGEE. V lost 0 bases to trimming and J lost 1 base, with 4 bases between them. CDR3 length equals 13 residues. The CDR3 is CASSVDRNTEAFF. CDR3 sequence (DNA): TGTGCCAGCAGCGTAGACAGGAACACTGAAGCTTTCTTT.

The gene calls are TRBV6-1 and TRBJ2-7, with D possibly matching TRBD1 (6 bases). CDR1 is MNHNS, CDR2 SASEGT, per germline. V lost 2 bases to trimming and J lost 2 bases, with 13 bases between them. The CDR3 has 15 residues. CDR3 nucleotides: TGTGCCAGCAGTGAAACCGGGGACAAGACCTACGAGCAGTACTTC. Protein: CASSETGDKTYEQYF.

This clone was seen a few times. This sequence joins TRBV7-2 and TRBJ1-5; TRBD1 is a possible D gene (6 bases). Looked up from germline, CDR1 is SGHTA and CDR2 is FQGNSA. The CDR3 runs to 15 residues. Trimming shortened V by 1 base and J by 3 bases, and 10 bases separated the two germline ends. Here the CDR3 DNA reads TGTGCCAGCAGCTTAGAGACAGGTAACAATCAGCCCCAGCATTTT. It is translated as CASSLETGNNQPQHF.